This TCR beta chain comes out of a study of a mutant IDH1 vaccine in newly diagnosed glioma. Study-level information: Treated patients, about 60% male and approximately 38% female, averaged approximately 40 years of age. Notes on the study in general: Vaccine-induced immune responses occurred in under 95% of patients.

Specified time point: week 23, last vaccination. In every dose of vaccine, 300 ug of mutant IDH1 20-mer peptide was given alongside topical imiquimod. A word on this clone: Antigen unknown.

Libraries were prepared by immunoSEQ multiplex PCR; TCRdb keeps only in-frame clonotypes and omits some of them. The sample shows roughly 43,000 clones, around four fifths of them seen only once. The CDR3 totals 17 residues. V gene TRBV21-1 combines with J gene TRBJ1-1; the table gives TRBD1 as D, unverified against the DNA. TRBV21-1 is recorded as a pseudogene. The TCR was taken from a man between 50 and 59 years old with glioma. The sequences come from PBMCs, collected from a glioma patient whose treatment included an IDH1 peptide vaccine. CDR3 protein: CASSKAETGRFYTEAFF. As DNA, the CDR3 is TGTGCCAGCAGCAAAGCGGAGACAGGACGGTTTTACACTGAAGCTTTCTTT.